This T cell receptor (beta chain) is drawn from a study of blood T cell repertoires in COVID-19. For the study at large: Whether acute or convalescent, the COVID-19 samples came from the United States, Italy and Spain. In each case, the material was cDNA or gDNA derived from T cells, B-cell-depleted T cells, or PBMCs.

The CDR3 is 11 residues long. CDR1 is SNHLY and CDR2 is FYNNEI in the germline V gene. The ends were cut back, 6 bases at V and 9 bases at J, with 9 bases in the middle. This clone appeared a single time. In the original workflow: Estimation of nucleated cell counts relied on the amplification of reference gene primers. The protocol was immunoSEQ multiplex PCR, while the TCRdb copy is restricted to in-frame clones and leaves out a portion. Clone size and V and J calls were adopted from that table, with D and trimming inferred from the DNA. The sample holds under 110,000 clones; about 85% are singletons and the top ten take 1.5% to 2%.

Sequenced input: peripheral blood. The chain uses TRBV2 and TRBJ2-1; D is unclear. The source of this sequence is a woman in her 70s with active or convalescent COVID-19. The CDR3 loop is CASSLSGEQFF. In DNA, the CDR3 is TGTGCCAGCAGCCTCAGTGGTGAGCAGTTCTTC.